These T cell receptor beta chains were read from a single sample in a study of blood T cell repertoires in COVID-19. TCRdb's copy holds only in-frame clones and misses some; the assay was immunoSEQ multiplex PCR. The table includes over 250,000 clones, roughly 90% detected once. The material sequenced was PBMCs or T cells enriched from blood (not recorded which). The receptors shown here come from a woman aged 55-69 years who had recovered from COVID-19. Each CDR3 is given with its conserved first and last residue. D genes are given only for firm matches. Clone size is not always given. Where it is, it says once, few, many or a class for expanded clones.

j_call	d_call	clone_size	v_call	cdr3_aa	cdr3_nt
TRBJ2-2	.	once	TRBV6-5	CASSPFRTNTGELFF	TGTGCCAGCAGTCCCTTCCGGACAAACACCGGGGAGCTGTTTTTT
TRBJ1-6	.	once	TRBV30	CAWSVGSGDSPLHF	TGTGCCTGGAGTGTAGGGTCAGGGGATTCACCCCTCCACTTT
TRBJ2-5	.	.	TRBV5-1	CASSLGVGREETQYF	TGCGCCAGCAGCTTGGGGGTTGGCAGGGAAGAGACCCAGTACTTC
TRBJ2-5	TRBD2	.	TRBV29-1	CSGSGGYQETQYF	TGCAGCGGTAGCGGGGGGTACCAAGAGACCCAGTACTTC
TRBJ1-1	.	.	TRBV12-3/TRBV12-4	CASSYPTGTEAFF	TGTGCCAGCAGTTACCCGACAGGCACTGAAGCTTTCTTT
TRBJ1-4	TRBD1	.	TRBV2	CASIGDSNEKLFF	TGTGCCAGCATCGGGGACAGCAATGAAAAACTGTTTTTT
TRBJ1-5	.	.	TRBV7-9	CASSEQLRSEGQHF	TGTGCCAGCAGCGAACAGCTCCGTTCCGAGGGCCAGCATTTT
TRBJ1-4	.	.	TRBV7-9	CASSFGAGAANEKLFF	TGTGCCAGCAGCTTCGGGGCAGGGGCTGCTAATGAAAAACTGTTTTTT
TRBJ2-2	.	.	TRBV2	CASIAYRVENTGELFF	TGTGCCAGCATTGCTTACAGGGTAGAGAACACCGGGGAGCTGTTTTTT
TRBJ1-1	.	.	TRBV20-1	CSASRRAEAFF	TGCAGTGCTAGCCGGAGGGCTGAAGCTTTCTTT